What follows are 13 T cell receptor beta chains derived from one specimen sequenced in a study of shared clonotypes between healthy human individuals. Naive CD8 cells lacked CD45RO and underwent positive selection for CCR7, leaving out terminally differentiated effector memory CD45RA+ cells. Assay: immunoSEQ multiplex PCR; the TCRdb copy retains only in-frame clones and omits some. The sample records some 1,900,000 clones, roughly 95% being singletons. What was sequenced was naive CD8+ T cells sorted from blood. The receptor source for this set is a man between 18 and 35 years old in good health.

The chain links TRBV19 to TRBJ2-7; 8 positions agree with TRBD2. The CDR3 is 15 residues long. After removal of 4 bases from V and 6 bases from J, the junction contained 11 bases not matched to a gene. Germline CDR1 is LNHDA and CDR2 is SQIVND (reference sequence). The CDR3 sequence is CASSKAVAGYLEQYF. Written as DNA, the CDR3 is TGTGCCAGTAGTAAGGCGGTAGCGGGATATCTCGAGCAGTACTTC.

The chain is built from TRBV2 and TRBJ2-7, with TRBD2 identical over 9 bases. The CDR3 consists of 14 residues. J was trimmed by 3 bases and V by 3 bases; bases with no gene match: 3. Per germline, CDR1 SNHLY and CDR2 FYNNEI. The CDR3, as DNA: TGTGCCAGCAGTGATCGGACTAGCGTCTACGAGCAGTACTTC. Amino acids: CASSDRTSVYEQYF.

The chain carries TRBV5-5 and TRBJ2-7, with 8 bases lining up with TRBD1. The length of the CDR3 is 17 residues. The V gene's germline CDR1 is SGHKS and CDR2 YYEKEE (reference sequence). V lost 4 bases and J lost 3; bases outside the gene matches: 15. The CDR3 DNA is TGTGCCAGCAGCCCTACTGGTGGACAGGGAATGATCTACGAGCAGTACTTC. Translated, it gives CASSPTGGQGMIYEQYF.

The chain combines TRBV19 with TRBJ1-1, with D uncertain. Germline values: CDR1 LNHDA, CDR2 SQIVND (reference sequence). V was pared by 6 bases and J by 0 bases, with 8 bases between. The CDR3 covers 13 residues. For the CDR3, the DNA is TGTGCCAGTAGACCTGACCTGAACACTGAAGCTTTCTTT. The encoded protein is CASRPDLNTEAFF. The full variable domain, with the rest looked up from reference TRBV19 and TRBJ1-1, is DGGITQSPKYLFRKEGQNVTLSCEQNLNHDAMYWYRQDPGQGLRLIYYSQIVNDFQKGDIAEGYSVSREKKESFPLTVTSAQKNPTAFYLCASRPDLNTEAFFGQGTRLTVV.

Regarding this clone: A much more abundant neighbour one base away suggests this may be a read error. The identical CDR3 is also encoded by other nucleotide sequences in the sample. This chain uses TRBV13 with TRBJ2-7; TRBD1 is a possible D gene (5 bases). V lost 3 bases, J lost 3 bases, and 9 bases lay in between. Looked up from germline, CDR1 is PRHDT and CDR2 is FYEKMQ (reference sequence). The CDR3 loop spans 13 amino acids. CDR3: CASSLGQGYEQYF. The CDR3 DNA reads TGTGCCAGCAGCTTGGGCCAGGGCTACGAGCAGTACTTC.

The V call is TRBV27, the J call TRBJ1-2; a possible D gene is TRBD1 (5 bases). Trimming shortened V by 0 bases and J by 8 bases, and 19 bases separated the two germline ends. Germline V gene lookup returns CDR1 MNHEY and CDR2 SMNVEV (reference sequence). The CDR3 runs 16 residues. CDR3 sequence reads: CASSLSPGTPAGGYTF. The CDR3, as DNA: TGTGCCAGCAGTTTATCCCCCGGGACGCCGGCGGGAGGCTACACCTTC.

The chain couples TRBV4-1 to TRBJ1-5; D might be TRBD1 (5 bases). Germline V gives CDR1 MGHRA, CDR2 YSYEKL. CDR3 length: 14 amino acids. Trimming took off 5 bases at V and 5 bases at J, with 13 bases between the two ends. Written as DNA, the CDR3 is TGCGCCAGCAGCGGCGAAGGGGAGGATCAGCCCCAGCATTTT. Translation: CASSGEGEDQPQHF.

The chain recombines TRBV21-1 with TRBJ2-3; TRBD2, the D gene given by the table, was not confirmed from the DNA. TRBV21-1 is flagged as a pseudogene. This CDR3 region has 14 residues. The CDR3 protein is CASRPGLSPDTQYF. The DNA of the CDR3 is TGTGCCAGCAGGCCGGGACTCTCCCCAGATACGCAGTATTTT.

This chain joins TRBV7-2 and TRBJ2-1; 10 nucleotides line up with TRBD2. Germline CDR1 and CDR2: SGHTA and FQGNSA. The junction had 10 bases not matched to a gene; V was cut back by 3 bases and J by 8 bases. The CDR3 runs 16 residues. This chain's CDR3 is CASSFLAAGGRDEQFF. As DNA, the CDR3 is TGTGCCAGCAGCTTCTTGGCAGCGGGAGGGCGCGATGAGCAGTTCTTC.

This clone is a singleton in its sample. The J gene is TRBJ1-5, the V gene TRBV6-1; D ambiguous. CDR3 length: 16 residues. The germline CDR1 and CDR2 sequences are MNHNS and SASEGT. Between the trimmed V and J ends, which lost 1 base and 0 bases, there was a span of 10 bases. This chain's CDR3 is CASSEESPYSNQPQHF. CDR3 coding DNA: TGTGCCAGCAGTGAAGAGTCCCCATATAGCAATCAGCCCCAGCATTTT.

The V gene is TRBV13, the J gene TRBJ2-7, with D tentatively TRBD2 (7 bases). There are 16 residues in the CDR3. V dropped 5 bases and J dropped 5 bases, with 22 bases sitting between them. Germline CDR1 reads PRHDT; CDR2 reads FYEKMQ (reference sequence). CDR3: CASSGEGRGERNEQYF. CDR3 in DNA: TGTGCCAGCAGCGGAGAAGGGAGGGGGGAACGGAACGAGCAGTACTTC.

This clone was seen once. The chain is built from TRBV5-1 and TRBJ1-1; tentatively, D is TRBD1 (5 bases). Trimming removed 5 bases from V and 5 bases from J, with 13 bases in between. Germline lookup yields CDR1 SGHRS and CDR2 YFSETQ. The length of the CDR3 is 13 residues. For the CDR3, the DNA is TGCGCCAGCAGGCCTCAGGGAGGTACTGAAGCTTTCTTT. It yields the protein CASRPQGGTEAFF.

In DNA, the CDR3 is TGTGCCAGCAGCCACGACAGGGCCCCACCAGATACGCAGTATTTT. It translates to CASSHDRAPPDTQYF. This sequence joins TRBV5-4 and TRBJ2-3; 7 nucleotides agree with TRBD1. The germline V gene encodes CDR1 SGHNT and CDR2 YYREEE (reference sequence). The CDR3 sequence is 15 residues long. V trimming: 4 bases; J trimming: 4 bases; junction bases outside the gene matches: 9.